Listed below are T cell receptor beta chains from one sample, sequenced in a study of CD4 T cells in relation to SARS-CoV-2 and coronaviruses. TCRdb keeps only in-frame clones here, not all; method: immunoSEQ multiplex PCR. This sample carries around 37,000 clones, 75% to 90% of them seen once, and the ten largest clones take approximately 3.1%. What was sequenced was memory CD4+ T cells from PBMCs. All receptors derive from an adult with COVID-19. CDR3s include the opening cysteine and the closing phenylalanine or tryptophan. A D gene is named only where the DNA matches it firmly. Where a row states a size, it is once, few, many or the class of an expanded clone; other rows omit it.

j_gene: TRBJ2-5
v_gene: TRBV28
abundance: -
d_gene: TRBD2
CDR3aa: CATEREWGETQYF
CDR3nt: TGTGCCACCGAGCGGGAGTGGGGGGAGACCCAGTACTTC

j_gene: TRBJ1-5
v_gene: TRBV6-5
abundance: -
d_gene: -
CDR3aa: CASTGYSNQPQHF
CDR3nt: TGTGCCAGCACAGGGTATAGCAATCAGCCCCAGCATTTT

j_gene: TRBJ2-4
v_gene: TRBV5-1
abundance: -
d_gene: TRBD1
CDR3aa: CASSLPGQGAGAKNIQYF
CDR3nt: TGCGCCAGCAGCTTGCCGGGACAGGGGGCCGGGGCCAAAAACATTCAGTACTTC

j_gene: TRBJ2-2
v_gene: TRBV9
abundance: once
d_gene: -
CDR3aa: CASSVAPPSANTGELFF
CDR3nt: TGTGCCAGCAGCGTAGCTCCTCCTAGCGCGAACACCGGGGAGCTGTTTTTT

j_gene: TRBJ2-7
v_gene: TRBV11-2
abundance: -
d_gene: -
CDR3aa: CASSSTTGTYHEQYF
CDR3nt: TGTGCCAGCAGCTCCACTACAGGGACCTACCACGAGCAGTACTTC

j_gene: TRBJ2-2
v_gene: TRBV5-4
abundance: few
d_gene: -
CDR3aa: CAIPAKNGQTNTGELFF
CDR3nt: TGTGCCATTCCGGCAAAGAATGGACAGACGAACACCGGGGAGCTGTTTTTT

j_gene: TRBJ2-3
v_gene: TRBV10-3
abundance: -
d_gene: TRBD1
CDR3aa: CAISDSGGVNRGATDTQYF
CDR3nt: TGTGCCATCAGTGATTCAGGGGGAGTAAACAGGGGTGCCACAGATACGCAGTATTTT

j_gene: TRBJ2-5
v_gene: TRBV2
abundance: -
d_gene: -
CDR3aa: CASSGVWGETQYF
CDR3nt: TGTGCCAGCAGTGGGGTCTGGGGAGAGACCCAGTACTTC

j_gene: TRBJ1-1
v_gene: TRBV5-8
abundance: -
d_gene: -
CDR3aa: CASLGGGTEAFF
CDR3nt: TGTGCCAGCTTGGGGGGGGGCACTGAAGCTTTCTTT

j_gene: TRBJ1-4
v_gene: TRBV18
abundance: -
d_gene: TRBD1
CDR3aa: CASSPQGQDQEKLFF
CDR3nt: TGTGCCAGCTCACCCCAGGGACAGGACCAAGAAAAACTGTTTTTT

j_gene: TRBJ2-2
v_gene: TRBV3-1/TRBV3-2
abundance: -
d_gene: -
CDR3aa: CASSPLDGELFF
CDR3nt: TGTGCCAGCAGCCCCCTGGACGGGGAGCTGTTTTTT

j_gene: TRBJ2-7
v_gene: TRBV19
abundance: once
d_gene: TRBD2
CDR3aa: CASSALAGVSEQYF
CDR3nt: TGTGCCAGTAGTGCGCTAGCGGGAGTTTCTGAGCAGTACTTC

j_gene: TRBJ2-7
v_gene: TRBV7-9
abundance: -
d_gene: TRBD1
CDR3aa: CASSSVRDRNRYF
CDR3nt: TGTGCCAGCAGCTCCGTCCGGGACAGGAATCGGTACTTC

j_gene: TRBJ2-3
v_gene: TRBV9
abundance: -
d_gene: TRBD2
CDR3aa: CASSTAFGASGTDTQYF
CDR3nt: TGTGCCAGCAGCACCGCTTTTGGGGCTAGCGGGACAGATACGCAGTATTTT

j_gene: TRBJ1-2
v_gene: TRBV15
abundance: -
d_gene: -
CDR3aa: CATSIGGNYGYTF
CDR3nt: TGTGCCACCAGCATTGGAGGGAACTATGGCTACACCTTC

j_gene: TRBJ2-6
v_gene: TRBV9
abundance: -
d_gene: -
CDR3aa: CASSVELLSSGANVLTF
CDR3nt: TGTGCCAGCAGCGTAGAACTCTTGAGCTCTGGGGCCAACGTCCTGACTTTC

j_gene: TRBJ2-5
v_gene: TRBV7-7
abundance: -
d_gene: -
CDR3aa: CASSLVSQETQYF
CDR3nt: TGTGCCAGCAGCTTAGTCAGCCAAGAGACCCAGTACTTC

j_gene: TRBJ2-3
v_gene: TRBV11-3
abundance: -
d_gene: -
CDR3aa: CASSLGRGTDTQYF
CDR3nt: TGTGCCAGCAGCTTAGGGAGAGGCACAGATACGCAGTATTTT

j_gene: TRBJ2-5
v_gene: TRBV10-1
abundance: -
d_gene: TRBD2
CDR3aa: CASRGLAGQEAQYF
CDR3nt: TGCGCCAGCAGGGGACTAGCGGGACAAGAGGCCCAGTACTTC

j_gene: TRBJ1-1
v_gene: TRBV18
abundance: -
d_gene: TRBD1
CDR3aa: CASSPGQLEGMNTEAFF
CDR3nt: TGTGCCAGCTCACCGGGACAGCTTGAGGGTATGAACACTGAAGCTTTCTTT

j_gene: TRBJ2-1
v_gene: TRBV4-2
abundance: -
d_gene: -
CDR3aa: CASSLFGEQFF
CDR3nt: TGTGCCAGCAGCCTTTTCGGTGAGCAGTTCTTC

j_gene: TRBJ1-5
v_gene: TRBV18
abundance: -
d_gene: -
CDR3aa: CASSPLQGRDQPQHF
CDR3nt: TGTGCCAGCTCACCACTGCAGGGCAGGGATCAGCCCCAGCATTTT

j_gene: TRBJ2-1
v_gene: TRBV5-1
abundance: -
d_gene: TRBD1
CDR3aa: CASSPRTGAHEQFF
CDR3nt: TGCGCCAGCAGCCCCCGGACAGGGGCCCATGAGCAGTTCTTC

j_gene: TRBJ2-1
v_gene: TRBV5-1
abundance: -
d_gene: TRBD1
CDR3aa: CASSSRQGAGRSSYNEQFF
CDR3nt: TGCGCCAGCAGCTCAAGACAGGGGGCCGGGAGGAGCTCCTACAATGAGCAGTTCTTC

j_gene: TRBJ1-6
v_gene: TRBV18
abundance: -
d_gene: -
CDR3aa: CASSPLGSSLTISPLHF
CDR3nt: TGTGCCAGCTCACCACTCGGCAGCTCATTAACAATATCACCCCTCCACTTT

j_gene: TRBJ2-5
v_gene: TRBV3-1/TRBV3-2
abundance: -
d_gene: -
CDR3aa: CASSQEQAAETQYF
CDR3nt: TGTGCCAGCAGCCAAGAGCAGGCGGCAGAGACCCAGTACTTC

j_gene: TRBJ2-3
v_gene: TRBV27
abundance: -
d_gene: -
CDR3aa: CASSLAKHTDTQYF
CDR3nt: TGTGCCAGCAGTTTAGCGAAGCACACAGATACGCAGTATTTT

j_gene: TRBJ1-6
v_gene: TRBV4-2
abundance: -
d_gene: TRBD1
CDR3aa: CASSRSEGTGSSSYNSPLHF
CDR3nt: TGTGCCAGCAGCCGTTCTGAGGGGACAGGATCGAGCTCCTATAATTCACCCCTCCACTTT

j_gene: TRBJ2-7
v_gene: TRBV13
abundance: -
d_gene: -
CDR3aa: CASSKGRSFWDEQYF
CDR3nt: TGTGCCAGCAGCAAGGGCAGGTCCTTTTGGGACGAGCAGTACTTC

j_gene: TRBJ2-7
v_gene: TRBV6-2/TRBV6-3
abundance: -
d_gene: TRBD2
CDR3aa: CASSYALAGGVYEQYF
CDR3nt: TGTGCCAGCAGTTACGCTCTAGCGGGAGGTGTATACGAGCAGTACTTC

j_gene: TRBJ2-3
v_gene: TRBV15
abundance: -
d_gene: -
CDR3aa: CATSRDASQDPTDTQYF
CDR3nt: TGTGCCACCAGCAGGGACGCGAGCCAAGATCCCACAGATACGCAGTATTTT

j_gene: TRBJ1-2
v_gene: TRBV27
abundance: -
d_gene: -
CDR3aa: CASSLQALSNPNGYTF
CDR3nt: TGTGCCAGCAGTTTACAGGCCCTTTCAAACCCAAATGGCTACACCTTC

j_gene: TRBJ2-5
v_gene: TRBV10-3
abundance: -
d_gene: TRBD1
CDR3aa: CAQSPGQGVGETQYF
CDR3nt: TGTGCCCAGAGCCCGGGACAGGGCGTTGGAGAGACCCAGTACTTC

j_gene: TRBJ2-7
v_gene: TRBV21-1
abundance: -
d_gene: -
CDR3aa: CAGTMVYEQYF
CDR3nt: TGTGCCGGTACCATGGTCTACGAGCAGTACTTC

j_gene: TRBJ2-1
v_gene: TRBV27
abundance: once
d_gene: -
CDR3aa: CASRMGGDPSYNEQFF
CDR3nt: TGTGCCAGCAGGATGGGGGGAGACCCCTCCTACAATGAGCAGTTCTTC

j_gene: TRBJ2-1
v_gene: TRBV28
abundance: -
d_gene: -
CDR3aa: CASSFTGAGINNEQFF
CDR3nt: TGTGCCAGCAGTTTCACGGGGGCCGGTATAAACAATGAGCAGTTCTTC

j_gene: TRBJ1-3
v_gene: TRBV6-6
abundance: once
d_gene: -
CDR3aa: CASSITGNTIYF
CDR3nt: TGTGCCAGCAGTATAACTGGAAACACCATATATTTT

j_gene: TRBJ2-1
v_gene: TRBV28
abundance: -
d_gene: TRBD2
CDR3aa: CASSFPFRLAGGLEQFF
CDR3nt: TGTGCCAGCAGTTTTCCCTTTCGGCTAGCGGGAGGTTTGGAGCAGTTCTTC

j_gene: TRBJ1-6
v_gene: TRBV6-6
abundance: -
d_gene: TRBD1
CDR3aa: CASSRGQGIGNSPLHF
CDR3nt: TGTGCCAGCAGTCGCGGACAGGGGATTGGGAATTCACCCCTCCACTTT

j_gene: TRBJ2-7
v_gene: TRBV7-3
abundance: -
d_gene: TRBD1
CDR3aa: CASSLHAGQGASEQYF
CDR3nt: TGTGCCAGCAGCTTACACGCGGGACAGGGGGCATCCGAGCAGTACTTC

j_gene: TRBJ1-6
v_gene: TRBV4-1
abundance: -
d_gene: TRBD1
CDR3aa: CASSSTGTGLNSPLHF
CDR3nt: TGCGCCAGCAGCTCGACCGGGACAGGGCTGAATTCACCCCTCCACTTT

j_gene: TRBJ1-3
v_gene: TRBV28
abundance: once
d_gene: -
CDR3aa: CASSFDGSGNTIYF
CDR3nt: TGTGCCAGCAGTTTTGACGGCTCTGGAAACACCATATATTTT

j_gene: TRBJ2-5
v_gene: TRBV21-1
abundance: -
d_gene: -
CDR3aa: CASSKPIRDIQETQYF
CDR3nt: TGTGCCAGCAGCAAACCTATCCGGGACATCCAAGAGACCCAGTACTTC

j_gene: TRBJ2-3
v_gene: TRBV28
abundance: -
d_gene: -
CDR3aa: CASSLLGTSTDTQYF
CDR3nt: TGTGCCAGCAGTTTACTCGGCACTAGCACAGATACGCAGTATTTT

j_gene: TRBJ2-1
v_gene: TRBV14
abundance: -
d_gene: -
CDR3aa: CASSQPGLEQFF
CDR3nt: TGTGCCAGCAGCCAACCCGGACTGGAGCAGTTCTTC

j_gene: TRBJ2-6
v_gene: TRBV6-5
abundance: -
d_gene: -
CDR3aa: CASRTGANVLTF
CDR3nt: TGTGCCAGCAGAACAGGGGCCAACGTCCTGACTTTC

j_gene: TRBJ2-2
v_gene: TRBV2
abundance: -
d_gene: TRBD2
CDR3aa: CASSPGEGGYTGELFF
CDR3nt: TGTGCCAGCAGCCCCGGGGAGGGAGGGTACACCGGGGAGCTGTTTTTT

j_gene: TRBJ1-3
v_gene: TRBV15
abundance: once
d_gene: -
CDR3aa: CATSREGWDSGNTIYF
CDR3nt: TGTGCCACCAGCAGAGAGGGGTGGGATAGTGGAAACACCATATATTTT

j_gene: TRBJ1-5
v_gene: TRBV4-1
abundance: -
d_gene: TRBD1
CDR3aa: CASRPYGTGNQPQHF
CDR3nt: TGCGCCAGCAGACCATACGGGACAGGCAATCAGCCCCAGCATTTT

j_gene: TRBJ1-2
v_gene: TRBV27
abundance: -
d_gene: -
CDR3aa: CASSLTALNYGYTF
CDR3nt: TGTGCCAGCAGTTTAACTGCTCTTAACTATGGCTACACCTTC

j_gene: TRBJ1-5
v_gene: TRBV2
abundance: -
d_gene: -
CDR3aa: CASSEVRGTDQPQHF
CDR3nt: TGTGCCAGCAGTGAAGTTCGAGGGACGGACCAGCCCCAGCATTTT

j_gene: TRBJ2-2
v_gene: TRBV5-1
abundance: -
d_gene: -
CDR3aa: CASSSPGLTGELFF
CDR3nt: TGCGCCAGCAGCTCGCCGGGACTTACCGGGGAGCTGTTTTTT

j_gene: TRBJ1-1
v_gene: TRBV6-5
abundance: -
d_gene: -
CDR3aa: CASSKYRDTEAFF
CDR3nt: TGTGCCAGCAGTAAATACAGGGACACTGAAGCTTTCTTT

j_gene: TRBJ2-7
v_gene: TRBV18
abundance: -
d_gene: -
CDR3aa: CASSRDQQGYEQYF
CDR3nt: TGTGCCAGCTCACGCGACCAACAGGGCTACGAGCAGTACTTC

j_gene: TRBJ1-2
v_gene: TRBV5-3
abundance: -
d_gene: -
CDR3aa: CARSLALEGGGDGYTF
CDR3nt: TGTGCCAGAAGCTTGGCTCTTGAAGGAGGCGGAGATGGCTACACCTTC

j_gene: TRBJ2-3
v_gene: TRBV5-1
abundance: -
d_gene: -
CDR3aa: CASSPPGAAPDTQYF
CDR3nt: TGCGCCAGCAGCCCCCCCGGGGCTGCCCCAGATACGCAGTATTTT

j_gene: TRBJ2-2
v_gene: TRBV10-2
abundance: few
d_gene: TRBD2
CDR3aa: CASRGGSRTGELFF
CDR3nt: TGCGCCAGCAGGGGCGGGAGCAGGACCGGGGAGCTGTTTTTT

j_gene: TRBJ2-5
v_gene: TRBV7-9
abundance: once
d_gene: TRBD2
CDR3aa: CASSLRTSGRRETQYF
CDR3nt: TGTGCCAGCAGCTTACGTACTAGCGGGAGGAGAGAGACCCAGTACTTC

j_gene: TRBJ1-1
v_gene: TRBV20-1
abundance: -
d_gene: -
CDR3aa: CSARANTEAFF
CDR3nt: TGCAGTGCTAGGGCTAACACTGAAGCTTTCTTT

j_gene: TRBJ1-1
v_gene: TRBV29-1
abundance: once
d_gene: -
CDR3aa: CSSGETEAFF
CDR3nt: TGCAGCTCAGGTGAGACTGAAGCTTTCTTT